The 26 T cell receptor beta chains reported below all come from one sample, sequenced in a study of T cell responses to AZD1222 COVID-19 vaccine. Using immunoSEQ multiplex PCR, the repertoire was profiled, and TCRdb retains in-frame clones only, with some absent. The sample has 120,000 to 150,000 clones, 85% to 95% seen once. Sequenced material: peripheral blood, taken on day 0 of AZD1222 vaccination. These receptors were obtained from an adult in good health.

The chain couples TRBV12-3 or TRBV12-4 to TRBJ2-7; the D is unclear. This CDR3 region has 12 residues. The V and J ends lost 6 bases and 7 bases respectively, with 13 bases between them. CDR3 nucleotides: TGTGCCAGCAGCCATAACCCGTGGGAGCAGTACTTC. Translation: CASSHNPWEQYF.

The chain links TRBV19 to TRBJ1-1; D unclear. CDR3 length: 14 amino acids. V lost 6 bases to trimming and J lost 0 bases, with 11 bases between them. Germline CDR1 and CDR2: LNHDA and SQIVND (reference sequence). The CDR3 DNA is TGTGCCAGTAGCCTGACACAAATGAACACTGAAGCTTTCTTT. It translates to CASSLTQMNTEAFF.

This clone has a handful of counts. Its ends do not fully match the called genes, so a read error is possible. The V call is TRBV30, the J call TRBJ1-6; D perhaps matches TRBD1 (5 bases). Germline V CDR1 and CDR2: GTSNPN, SVGIG (reference sequence). This CDR3 region has 14 residues. The CDR3 nucleotides read TGTGCCTGGACCAAGGGGTTACCTAATTTACCCCTCCACTTT. It yields the protein CAWTKGLPNLPLHF.

The genes are TRBV23-1 and TRBJ1-5; 8 bases are a match to TRBD1. TRBV23-1 is reported as an ORF; its role is uncertain. The V and J ends lost 6 bases and 1 base, in that order; junction bases with no gene match: 8. The CDR3 runs 16 residues. CDR3 nucleotides: TGCGCCAGCAGCGGAACAGGGGGGGTGAGCAATCAGCCCCAGCATTTT. It yields the protein CASSGTGGVSNQPQHF.

The V and J genes are TRBV5-1 and TRBJ2-3; 10 positions match TRBD1. V lost 7 bases to trimming and J lost 3 bases; unmatched junction nucleotides: 2. The CDR3 extends over 13 amino acids. Per the germline V gene, CDR1 is SGHRS and CDR2 is YFSETQ. The DNA of the CDR3 is TGCGCCAGCCGACAGGGGGCTACAGATACGCAGTATTTT. It encodes CASRQGATDTQYF.

J is TRBJ1-2 and V is TRBV19; D gene uncertain. The CDR3 consists of 13 residues. Germline V gene sequence: CDR1 LNHDA, CDR2 SQIVND (reference sequence). V lost 3 bases and J 7 bases, leaving 12 bases between the germline ends. The chain's CDR3 is CASSMGIVGGYTF. CDR3 coding DNA: TGTGCCAGTAGTATGGGGATTGTTGGTGGCTACACCTTC.

The CDR3, as DNA: TGTGCCAGTACCACTAGGGATGGATTCAATCAGCCCCAGCATTTT. Residues: CASTTRDGFNQPQHF. V is TRBV19 and J is TRBJ1-5; D is unresolved. The V end was cut by 7 bases, the J end by 3 bases, with 16 bases between. In germline, CDR1 is LNHDA, CDR2 SQIVND (reference sequence). CDR3 length: 15 amino acids.

This rearrangement joins TRBV9 to TRBJ1-2, with D possibly being TRBD1 (6 bases). CDR3 length: 14 residues. Trimming took 0 bases from V and 7 from J, leaving 13 bases between them. Germline values: CDR1 SGDLS, CDR2 YYNGEE. CDR3 residues: CASSVATGTTGYTF. The CDR3 DNA reads as TGTGCCAGCAGCGTAGCTACCGGGACAACTGGCTACACCTTC.

The rearrangement links TRBV5-4 to TRBJ1-1, with 9 bases fitting TRBD1. The V and J ends lost 5 bases and 1 base, in that order; junction bases with no gene match: 9. Germline V gene lookup returns CDR1 SGHNT and CDR2 YYREEE (reference sequence). CDR3 size: 16 residues. Here the CDR3 reads CASSALGGQGNTEAFF. The DNA of the CDR3 is TGTGCCAGCAGTGCTTTAGGGGGACAGGGGAACACTGAAGCTTTCTTT. Complete variable domain (other parts from reference TRBV5-4 and TRBJ1-1): ETGVTQSPTHLIKTRGQQVTLRCSSQSGHNTVSWYQQALGQGPQFIFQYYREEENGRGNFPPRFSGLQFPNYSSELNVNALELDDSALYLCASSALGGQGNTEAFFGQGTRLTVV.

The chain combines TRBV28 with TRBJ1-1; 9 positions agree with TRBD1. Trimming removed 7 bases from V and 4 bases from J; junction bases left unmatched: 10. Germline CDR1 is MDHEN and CDR2 is SYDVKM. The CDR3 runs 15 residues. CDR3 sequence reads: CASKGPGQGRTEAFF. In DNA, the CDR3 is TGTGCCAGCAAAGGTCCTGGACAGGGGCGCACTGAAGCTTTCTTT.

The count of this clone is one. This chain uses TRBV3-1 (or the pseudogene TRBV3-2) with TRBJ1-2; D is unclear. V was trimmed by 4 bases and J by 3 bases, leaving 12 bases between them. This CDR3 region has 14 residues. CDR1 and CDR2 from the germline V gene are LGHDT and YNNKEL (reference sequence). The CDR3: CASSPQWSDYGYTF. CDR3 nucleotide sequence: TGTGCCAGCAGCCCTCAGTGGTCCGACTATGGCTACACCTTC.

This chain joins TRBV30 and TRBJ1-6; 7 nucleotides match TRBD1. Germline lookup yields CDR1 GTSNPN and CDR2 SVGIG (reference sequence). The trim removed 7 bases at V and 3 bases at J, leaving 3 bases unmatched. The CDR3 length is 13 residues. Written as DNA, the CDR3 is TGTGCCTATGGACAGGACTATAATTCACCCCTCCACTTT. This encodes CAYGQDYNSPLHF.

This sequence joins TRBV7-2 and TRBJ1-2; D is ambiguous. V lost 2 bases, J lost 4 bases, and 8 bases lay in between. CDR1 and CDR2 (germline): SGHTA, FQGNSA. The CDR3 has 13 residues. The DNA for the CDR3 is TGTGCCAGCAGCTTAAAAGCAAGCTATGGCTACACCTTC. Translating gives CASSLKASYGYTF. Looking up the rest from reference TRBV7-2 and TRBJ1-2 gives the full variable domain: GAGVSQSPSNKVTEKGKDVELRCDPISGHTALYWYRQSLGQGLEFLIYFQGNSAPDKSGLPSDRFSAERTGGSVSTLTIQRTQQEDSAVYLCASSLKASYGYTFGSGTRLTVV.

This chain connects TRBV5-1 to TRBJ2-6; TRBD1 matches 10 bases. V trimming: 0 bases; J trimming: 0 bases; junction bases outside the gene matches: 12. The germline V gene encodes CDR1 SGHRS and CDR2 YFSETQ. The CDR3 runs 21 residues. CDR3 amino acids: CASSLGPGTGVFSSGANVLTF. Here the CDR3 DNA reads TGCGCCAGCAGCTTGGGGCCGGGGACAGGGGTCTTCTCCTCTGGGGCCAACGTCCTGACTTTC.

This clone was seen once. V usage is TRBV10-3 and J usage is TRBJ2-7; 13 positions agree with TRBD2. Germline V gene sequence: CDR1 ENHRY, CDR2 SYGVKD. Unmatched junction bases numbered 3, after V lost 2 bases and J lost 2 bases. There are 16 residues in the CDR3. The CDR3 protein is CAISEPGTSGTYEQYF. In DNA, the CDR3 is TGTGCCATCAGTGAGCCCGGGACTAGCGGGACCTACGAGCAGTACTTC.

The chain links TRBV9 to TRBJ2-1; 10 bases align to TRBD2. Germline loops: CDR1 SGDLS, CDR2 YYNGEE. V shed 3 bases, J shed 3 bases, and the junction held 3 bases outside the gene matches. The length of the CDR3 is 15 residues. CDR3 coding DNA: TGTGCCAGCAGCGCGGGACTAGCGAACTACAATGAGCAGTTCTTC. It encodes CASSAGLANYNEQFF.

This sequence joins TRBV9 and TRBJ1-1, with D perhaps matching TRBD1 (6 bases). Germline values: CDR1 SGDLS, CDR2 YYNGEE. Trimming took off 3 bases at V and 10 bases at J, with 13 bases between the two ends. The CDR3 length is 12 residues. The DNA for the CDR3 is TGTGCCAGCAGCGCAGGGGTGGGTGCAGCTTTCTTT. Amino acid sequence: CASSAGVGAAFF.

This clone was found once. V gene TRBV2 combines with J gene TRBJ2-6; the match to TRBD1 covers 12 bases. CDR3 length equals 17 residues. With V trimmed by 6 bases and J by 0 bases, 3 bases remained unmatched. CDR1 SNHLY and CDR2 FYNNEI come from the germline V gene. DNA of the CDR3: TGTGCCAGCAGACCGGGACAGGGGGCCTCTGGGGCCAACGTCCTGACTTTC. As protein: CASRPGQGASGANVLTF.

The chain links TRBV10-1 to TRBJ1-3, with D unclear. Between the trimmed V and J ends, which lost 5 bases and 5 bases, there was a span of 22 bases. Germline V gene data show CDR1 as WNHNN and CDR2 as SYGVQD (reference sequence). CDR3 length: 17 amino acids. The CDR3 coding sequence is TGCGCCAGCAGTCCTAAGCCTACAGTACCCGTTAGAAACACCATATATTTT. The encoded protein is CASSPKPTVPVRNTIYF.

A remark on this clone: Germline and junction disagree at one end, which may indicate a read error. The rearrangement uses TRBV5-1 and TRBJ1-1; D not resolved. The CDR3 consists of 13 residues. Germline V gives CDR1 SGHRS, CDR2 YFSETQ. CDR3 protein: CASSPQSLTEAFF. The CDR3 DNA reads TGCGCCAGCAGCCCACAGAGCTTAACTGAAGCCTTCTTT.

V gene TRBV3-1 (or the pseudogene TRBV3-2) combines with J gene TRBJ2-7, with 8 nucleotides matching TRBD2. The V segment lost 1 base and the J segment 0 bases; nucleotides outside the gene matches: 5. CDR3 size: 16 residues. Germline lookup yields CDR1 LGHDT and CDR2 YNNKEL (reference sequence). CDR3 DNA sequence: TGTGCCAGCAGCCAAGTCATCGGGGGGGGCTCCTACGAGCAGTACTTC. It translates to CASSQVIGGGSYEQYF.

This clone was detected only a few times. The chain recombines TRBV5-3 with TRBJ2-6, with a weak D call TRBD1 (6 bases). TRBV5-3 is sorted into the ORF group, with uncertain function. Trimming took off 0 bases at V and 0 bases at J, with 16 bases between the two ends. There are 19 residues in the CDR3. CDR3 residues: CARSLASGGPFSGANVLTF. The DNA of the CDR3 is TGTGCCAGAAGCTTGGCTTCTGGGGGCCCCTTCTCTGGGGCCAACGTCCTGACTTTC.

This sequence joins TRBV11-2 and TRBJ2-7; D might be TRBD2 (5 bases). With 3 bases removed from V and 6 bases from J, the gap between germline ends came to 12 bases. Germline CDR1 is SGHAT and CDR2 is FQNNGV. The length of the CDR3 is 13 residues. The CDR3 DNA is TGTGCCAGCAGCTTCCCGGGGTCTACCGAGCAGTACTTC. As protein: CASSFPGSTEQYF.

A single count supports this clone. The chain combines TRBV10-3 with TRBJ1-2, with a weak D call TRBD1 (6 bases). Trimming removed 2 bases from V and 3 bases from J, with 10 bases in between. This CDR3 region has 14 residues. Germline V lookup: CDR1 ENHRY, CDR2 SYGVKD. In DNA, the CDR3 is TGTGCCATCAGTGAGGGGAGGGGGGACTATGGCTACACCTTC. Amino acid sequence: CAISEGRGDYGYTF.

The CDR3 protein is CASRAPNQPQHF. The CDR3, as DNA: TGTGCCAGCAGAGCCCCAAATCAGCCCCAGCATTTT. The V call is TRBV6-5, the J call TRBJ1-5, with no clear D. CDR3 length equals 12 residues. V was shortened by 6 bases and J by 4 bases, with 7 bases between the two germline ends. Germline V lookup: CDR1 MNHEY, CDR2 SVGAGI.

V gene TRBV27 combines with J gene TRBJ1-3, with D possibly TRBD1 on 5 matching bases. The V and J ends lost 7 bases and 2 bases respectively, with 12 bases between them. CDR1 is MNHEY, CDR2 SMNVEV, per germline (reference sequence). This CDR3 has 14 residues. The CDR3 bases are TGTGCCAGCAAAGAGGGGATGGCTGGAAACACCATATATTTT. It translates to CASKEGMAGNTIYF.